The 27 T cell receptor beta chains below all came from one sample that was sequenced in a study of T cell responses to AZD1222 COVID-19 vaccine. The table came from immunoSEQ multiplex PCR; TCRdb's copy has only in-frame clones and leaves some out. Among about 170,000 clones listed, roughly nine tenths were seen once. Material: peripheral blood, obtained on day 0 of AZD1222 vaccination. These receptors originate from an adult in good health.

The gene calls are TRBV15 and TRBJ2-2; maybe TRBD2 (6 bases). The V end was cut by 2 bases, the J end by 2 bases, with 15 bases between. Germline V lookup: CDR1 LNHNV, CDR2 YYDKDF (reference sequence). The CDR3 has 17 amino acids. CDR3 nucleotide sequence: TGTGCCACCAGCAGACATACGAGCGGGTATAACACCGGGGAGCTGTTTTTT. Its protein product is CATSRHTSGYNTGELFF.

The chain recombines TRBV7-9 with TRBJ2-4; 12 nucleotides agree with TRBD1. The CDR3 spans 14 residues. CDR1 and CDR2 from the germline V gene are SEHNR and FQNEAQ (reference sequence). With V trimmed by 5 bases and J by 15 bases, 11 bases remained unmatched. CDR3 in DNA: TGTGCCAGCAGCCCTCCGGGACAGGGGGCTCTTCGGTACTTC. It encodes CASSPPGQGALRYF.

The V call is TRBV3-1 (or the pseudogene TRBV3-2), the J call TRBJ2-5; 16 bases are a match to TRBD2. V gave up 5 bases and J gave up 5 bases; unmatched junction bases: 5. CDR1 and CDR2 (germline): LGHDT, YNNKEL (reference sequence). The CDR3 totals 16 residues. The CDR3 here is CASSTGLAGGPETQYF. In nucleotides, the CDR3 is TGTGCCAGCAGCACGGGACTAGCGGGGGGGCCGGAGACCCAGTACTTC.

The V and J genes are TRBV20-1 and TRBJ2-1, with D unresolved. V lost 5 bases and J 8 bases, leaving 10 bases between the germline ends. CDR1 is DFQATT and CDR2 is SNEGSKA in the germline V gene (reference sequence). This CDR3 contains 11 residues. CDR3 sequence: CSARGKDEQFF. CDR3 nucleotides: TGCAGTGCTCGAGGAAAGGATGAGCAGTTCTTC.

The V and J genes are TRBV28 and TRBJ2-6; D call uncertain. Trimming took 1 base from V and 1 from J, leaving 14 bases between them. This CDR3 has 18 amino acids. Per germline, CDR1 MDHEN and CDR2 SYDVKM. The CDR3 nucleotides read TGTGCCAGCAGTTTATATTGGCCGCCGCGGTCTGGGGCCAACGTCCTGACTTTC. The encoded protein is CASSLYWPPRSGANVLTF.

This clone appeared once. The CDR3 loop reads CAWSVVGARTEAFF. DNA of the CDR3: TGTGCCTGGAGTGTTGTGGGGGCGCGAACTGAAGCTTTCTTT. This rearrangement joins TRBV30 to TRBJ1-1; D perhaps matches TRBD1 (6 bases). V was cut by 0 bases and J by 5 bases, with 13 bases left in between. Germline V gene sequence: CDR1 GTSNPN, CDR2 SVGIG (reference sequence). The CDR3 is 14 residues long.

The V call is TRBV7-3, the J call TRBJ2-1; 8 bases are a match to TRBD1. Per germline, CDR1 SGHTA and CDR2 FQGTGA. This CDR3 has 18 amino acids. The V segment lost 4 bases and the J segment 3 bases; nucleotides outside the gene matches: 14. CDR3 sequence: CASSSSGVSGTGYNEQFF. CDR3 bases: TGTGCCAGCAGCTCATCTGGGGTTAGTGGGACAGGCTACAATGAGCAGTTCTTC.

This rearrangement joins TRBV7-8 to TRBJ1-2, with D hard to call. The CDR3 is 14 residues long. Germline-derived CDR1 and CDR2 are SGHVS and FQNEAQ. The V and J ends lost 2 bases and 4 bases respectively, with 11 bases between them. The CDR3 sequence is CASSLNWDFYGYTF. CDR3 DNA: TGTGCCAGCAGCTTAAATTGGGATTTCTATGGCTACACCTTC.

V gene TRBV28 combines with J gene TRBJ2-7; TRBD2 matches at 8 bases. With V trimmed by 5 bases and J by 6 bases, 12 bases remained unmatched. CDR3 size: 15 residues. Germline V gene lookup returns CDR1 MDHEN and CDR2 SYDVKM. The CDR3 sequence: CASSPSGAGVAEQYF. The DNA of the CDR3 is TGTGCCAGCAGTCCCTCCGGAGCGGGGGTAGCCGAGCAGTACTTC.

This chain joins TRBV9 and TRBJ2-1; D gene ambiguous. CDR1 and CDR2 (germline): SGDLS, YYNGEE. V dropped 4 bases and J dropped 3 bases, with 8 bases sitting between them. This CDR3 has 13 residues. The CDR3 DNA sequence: TGTGCCAGCAGCCGACCCAACTACAATGAGCAGTTCTTC. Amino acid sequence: CASSRPNYNEQFF.

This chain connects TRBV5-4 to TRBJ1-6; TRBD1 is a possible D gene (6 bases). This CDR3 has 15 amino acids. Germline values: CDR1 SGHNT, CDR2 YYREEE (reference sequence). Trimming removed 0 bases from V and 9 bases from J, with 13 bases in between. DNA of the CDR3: TGTGCCAGCAGCTTGGATGGGGGGGCGGCTTCACCCCTCCACTTT. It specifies CASSLDGGAASPLHF.

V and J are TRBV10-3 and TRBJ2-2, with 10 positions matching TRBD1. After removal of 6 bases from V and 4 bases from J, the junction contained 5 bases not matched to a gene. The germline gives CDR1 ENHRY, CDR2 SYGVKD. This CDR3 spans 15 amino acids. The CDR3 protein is CAIRGQGRGTGELFF. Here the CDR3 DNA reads TGTGCCATCAGGGGACAGGGGCGGGGCACCGGGGAGCTGTTTTTT.

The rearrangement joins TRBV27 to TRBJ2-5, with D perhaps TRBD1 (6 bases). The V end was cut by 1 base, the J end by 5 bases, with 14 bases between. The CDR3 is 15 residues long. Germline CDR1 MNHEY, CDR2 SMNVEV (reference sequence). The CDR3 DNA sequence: TGTGCCAGCAGTTTATTTTTAGGGGGTAGTGAGACCCAGTACTTC. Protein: CASSLFLGGSETQYF.

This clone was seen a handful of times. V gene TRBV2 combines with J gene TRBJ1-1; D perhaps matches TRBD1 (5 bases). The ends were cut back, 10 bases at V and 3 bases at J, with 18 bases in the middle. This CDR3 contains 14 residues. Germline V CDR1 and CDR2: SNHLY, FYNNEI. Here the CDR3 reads CATTLGLADTEAFF. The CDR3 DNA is TGTGCCACCACTTTGGGGCTAGCGGACACTGAAGCTTTCTTT.

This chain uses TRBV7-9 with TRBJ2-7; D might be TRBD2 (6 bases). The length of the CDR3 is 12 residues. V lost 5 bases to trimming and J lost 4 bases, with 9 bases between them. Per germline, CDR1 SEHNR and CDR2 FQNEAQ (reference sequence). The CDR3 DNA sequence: TGTGCCAGCAGCCTAAGCGGGTACGAGCAGTACGTC. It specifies CASSLSGYEQYV.

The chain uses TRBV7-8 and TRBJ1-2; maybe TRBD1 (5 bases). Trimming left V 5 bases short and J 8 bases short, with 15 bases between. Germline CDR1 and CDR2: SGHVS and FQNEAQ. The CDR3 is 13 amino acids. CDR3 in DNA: TGTGCCAGCAGCCGGGACGGACTCGAGGGCTACACCTTC. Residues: CASSRDGLEGYTF.

The CDR3 spells CASSRGGLQNNYGYTF. CDR3 DNA: TGTGCCAGTAGTCGTGGGGGTTTGCAAAACAACTATGGCTACACCTTC. The V gene is TRBV19, the J gene TRBJ1-2; a possible D gene is TRBD1 (5 bases). The CDR3 is made up of 16 amino acids. The germline CDR1 and CDR2 sequences are LNHDA and SQIVND (reference sequence). V gave up 5 bases and J gave up 2 bases, with 18 bases separating them.

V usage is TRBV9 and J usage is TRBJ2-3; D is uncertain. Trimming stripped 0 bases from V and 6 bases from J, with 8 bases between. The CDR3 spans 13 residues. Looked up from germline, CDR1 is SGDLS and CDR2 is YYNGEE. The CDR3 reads CASSVDLGDTQYF. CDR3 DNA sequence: TGTGCCAGCAGCGTAGATTTGGGGGATACGCAGTATTTT.

CDR3 sequence: CASSGTNGNEQFF. Written as DNA, the CDR3 is TGCGCCAGCAGTGGGACAAATGGCAATGAGCAGTTCTTC. The V and J genes are TRBV10-1 and TRBJ2-1, with a tentative D call TRBD1 (5 bases). Trimming took off 4 bases at V and 6 bases at J, with 10 bases between the two ends. Germline lookup yields CDR1 WNHNN and CDR2 SYGVQD (reference sequence). The CDR3 consists of 13 residues.

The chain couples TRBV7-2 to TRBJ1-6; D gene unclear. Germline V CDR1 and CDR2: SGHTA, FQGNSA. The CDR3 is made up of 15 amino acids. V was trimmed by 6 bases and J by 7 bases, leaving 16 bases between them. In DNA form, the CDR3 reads TGTGCCAGCAGGTCAAGCGGAATATCAAATTCACCCCTCCACTTT. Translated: CASRSSGISNSPLHF.

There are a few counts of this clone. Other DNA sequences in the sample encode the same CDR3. The CDR3 DNA follows: TGTGCCAGCAGCTTAGGGGGAGAGCAGACCCAGTACTTC. It specifies CASSLGGEQTQYF. V is TRBV7-8 and J is TRBJ2-5, with D perhaps matching TRBD2 (5 bases). Trimming took 1 base from V and 6 from J, leaving 9 bases between them. The CDR3 totals 13 residues. Germline-derived CDR1 and CDR2 are SGHVS and FQNEAQ. The full variable domain, rest sourced from reference TRBV7-8 and TRBJ2-5, is GAGVSQSPRYKVAKRGQDVALRCDPISGHVSLFWYQQALGQGPEFLTYFQNEAQLDKSGLPSDRFFAERPEGSVSTLKIQRTQQEDSAVYLCASSLGGEQTQYFGPGTRLLVL.

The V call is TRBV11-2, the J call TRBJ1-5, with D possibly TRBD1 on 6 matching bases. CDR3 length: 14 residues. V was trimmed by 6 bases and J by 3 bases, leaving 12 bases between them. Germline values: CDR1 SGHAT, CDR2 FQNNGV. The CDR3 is CASSLQGFNQPQHF. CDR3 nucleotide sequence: TGTGCCAGCAGTTTACAGGGTTTCAATCAGCCCCAGCATTTT.

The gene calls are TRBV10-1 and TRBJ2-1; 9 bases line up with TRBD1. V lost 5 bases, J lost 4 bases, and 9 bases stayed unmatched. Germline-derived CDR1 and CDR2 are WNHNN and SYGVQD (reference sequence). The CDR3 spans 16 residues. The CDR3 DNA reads TGCGCCAGCAGTCGCCAGGCCGGGACAGGGTACAATGAGCAGTTCTTC. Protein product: CASSRQAGTGYNEQFF.

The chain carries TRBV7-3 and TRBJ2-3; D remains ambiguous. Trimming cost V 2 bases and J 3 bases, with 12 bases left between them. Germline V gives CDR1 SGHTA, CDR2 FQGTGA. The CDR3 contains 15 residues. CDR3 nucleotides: TGTGCCAGCAGCTTAGCTGGGTTTGGGACAGATACGCAGTATTTT. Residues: CASSLAGFGTDTQYF.

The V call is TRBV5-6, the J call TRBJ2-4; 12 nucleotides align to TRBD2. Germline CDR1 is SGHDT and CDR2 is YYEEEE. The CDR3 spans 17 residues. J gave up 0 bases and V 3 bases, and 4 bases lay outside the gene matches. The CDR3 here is CASSSTSGGLAKNIQYF. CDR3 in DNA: TGTGCCAGCAGCTCGACTAGCGGGGGCCTAGCCAAAAACATTCAGTACTTC.

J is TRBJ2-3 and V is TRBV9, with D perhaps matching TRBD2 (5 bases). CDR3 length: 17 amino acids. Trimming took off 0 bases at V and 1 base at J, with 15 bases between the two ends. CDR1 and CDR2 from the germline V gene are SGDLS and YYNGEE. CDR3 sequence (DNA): TGTGCCAGCAGCGTAGGAGGAGGAGGAGTGGGCACAGATACGCAGTATTTT. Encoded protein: CASSVGGGGVGTDTQYF. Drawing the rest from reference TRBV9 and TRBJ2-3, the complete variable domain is DSGVTQTPKHLITATGQRVTLRCSPRSGDLSVYWYQQSLDQGLQFLIQYYNGEERAKGNILERFSAQQFPDLHSELNLSSLELGDSALYFCASSVGGGGVGTDTQYFGPGTRLTVL.

CDR3 in DNA: TGTGCCACCAGCAGAGATGGACTAGGTTCCTACAATGAGCAGTTCTTC. Translated: CATSRDGLGSYNEQFF. The J gene is TRBJ2-1, the V gene TRBV15; 7 bases fit TRBD2. This CDR3 has 16 amino acids. Losses at the gene ends were 0 bases for V and 1 base for J; bases not matched to a gene: 3. The germline gives CDR1 LNHNV, CDR2 YYDKDF (reference sequence). Looking up the rest from reference TRBV15 and TRBJ2-1 gives the full variable domain: DAMVIQNPRYQVTQFGKPVTLSCSQTLNHNVMYWYQQKSSQAPKLLFHYYDKDFNNEADTPDNFQSRRPNTSFCFLDIRSPGLGDTAMYLCATSRDGLGSYNEQFFGPGTRLTVL.